Shown below are 14 T cell receptor beta chains from a single sample sequenced in a study of human T cells and chemical hapten exposure. The time point was: pre-sensitization, week 0. The treatment: therapeutic diphenylcyclopropenone sensitization with weekly scalp DPC. TCRdb processed the RACE reads anew with MiXCR; each CDR3 protein has one entry. The sample has some 70,000 distinct CDR3 sequences, approximately 11% seen once. Sequences were derived from whole blood, sampled in connection with sensitization to the hapten diphenylcyclopropenone (DPC). These receptors originate from a woman between 50 and 59 years old with alopecia areata. Some clones in this sample may be carry-over from other donors' samples.

A few counts support this clonotype. This chain connects TRBV18 to TRBJ2-5; D unresolved. The V gene's germline CDR1 is KGHSH and CDR2 LQKENI. With 6 bases removed from V and 4 bases from J, the gap between germline ends came to 9 bases. The CDR3 extends over 12 amino acids. The CDR3 loop reads CASSPVGETQYF. Written as DNA, the CDR3 is TGTGCCAGCTCGCCCGTCGGAGAGACCCAGTACTTC.

The chain combines TRBV7-6 with TRBJ2-1; D remains ambiguous. The CDR3 is 11 residues long. Per the germline V gene, CDR1 is SGHVS and CDR2 is FNYEAQ. V gave up 4 bases and J gave up 9 bases, with 7 bases separating them. CDR3 in amino acids: CASSYTGEQFF. In DNA form, the CDR3 reads TGTGCCAGCAGCTACACGGGTGAGCAGTTCTTC.

This clonotype showed up many times. The chain uses TRBV6-2 or TRBV6-3 and TRBJ1-5; maybe TRBD1 (6 bases). CDR3 length: 15 amino acids. Germline CDR1 is MNHEY and CDR2 is SVGEGT. Trimming shortened V by 2 bases and J by 6 bases, and 14 bases separated the two germline ends. The CDR3 reads CASSYPTQGSQPQHF. CDR3 DNA: TGTGCCAGCAGTTACCCTACACAGGGAAGTCAGCCCCAGCATTTT.

This clonotype came up many times. The CDR3 region is CASRVTGTTYNEQFF. The DNA for the CDR3 is TGCGCCAGCAGAGTTACCGGGACCACCTACAATGAGCAGTTCTTC. This chain uses TRBV10-2 with TRBJ2-1; D could derive from TRBD1 or TRBD2 (5 bases each). From germline, CDR1 is WSHSY and CDR2 SAAADI. The CDR3 is 15 amino acids. Deletions cut 6 bases from V and 2 bases from J, with 14 bases between.

The V gene is TRBV20-1, the J gene TRBJ1-1; D is ambiguous. CDR3 length: 14 amino acids. Germline V gene sequence: CDR1 DFQATT, CDR2 SNEGSKA (reference sequence). Trimming removed 1 base from V and 3 bases from J, with 12 bases in between. For the CDR3, the DNA is TGCAGTGCTAGAGTGAGAGGGTTTTACACTGAAGCTTTCTTT. It encodes CSARVRGFYTEAFF.

The chain combines TRBV5-1 with TRBJ2-7, with D uncertain. The CDR3 consists of 13 residues. V was pared by 0 bases and J by 0 bases, with 4 bases between. Germline V lookup: CDR1 SGHRS, CDR2 YFSETQ. For the CDR3, the DNA is TGCGCCAGCAGCTTGGAGAGCTCCTACGAGCAGTACTTC. This sequence encodes CASSLESSYEQYF.

This clonotype was seen at least ten times. The chain combines TRBV6-2 or TRBV6-3 with TRBJ2-7; 7 bases align to TRBD1. There are 14 residues in the CDR3. Germline loops: CDR1 MNHEY, CDR2 SVGEGT. J gave up 0 bases and V 7 bases, and 6 bases lay outside the gene matches. The CDR3 loop reads CASNPTGLSYEQYF. CDR3 coding DNA: TGTGCCAGCAATCCGACAGGGCTCTCCTACGAGCAGTACTTC.

There are many counts of this clonotype. CDR3 in DNA: TGTGCCAGCAGTTTTCAGGAGCTCGGTCGGGAGCAGTACTTC. It specifies CASSFQELGREQYF. This chain uses TRBV28 with TRBJ2-7, with D hard to call. V lost 3 bases to trimming and J lost 7 bases, with 16 bases between them. This CDR3 is built from 14 residues. Germline V gene lookup returns CDR1 MDHEN and CDR2 SYDVKM.

This clonotype was counted a few times. The rearrangement links TRBV6-1 to TRBJ2-3; 13 nucleotides line up with TRBD2. V dropped 4 bases and J dropped 5; count of bases not matched to a gene: 9. The CDR3 sequence is 17 residues long. CDR1 and CDR2 (germline): MNHNS, SASEGT. The CDR3 protein is CASSGRTSGGRKDTQYF. The CDR3 region has the DNA TGTGCCAGCAGTGGTAGGACTAGCGGGGGCCGTAAAGATACGCAGTATTTT.

On this clonotype itself: A junction end diverges from the germline sequence, so it may reflect a read error. This chain links TRBV6-2 or TRBV6-3 with TRBJ1-5; tentative D call: TRBD1 (5 bases). The CDR3 has 14 amino acids. The germline CDR1 and CDR2 sequences are MNHEY and SVGEGT. The DNA of the CDR3 is TGTACCAGCAGTCCAACAGGTGAGGCTCAGCCCCAGCATTTT. This codes for CTSSPTGEAQPQHF.

Concerning this clonotype: At one end the junction does not follow the germline gene, possibly because of a read error. The CDR3 nucleotides are TGTGCCAGCCATATTAGCGGGCGCACAGATTCGCAGTATTTT. Translation gives CASHISGRTDSQYF. The chain combines TRBV11-2 with TRBJ2-3; TRBD2 agrees at 7 bases. The CDR3 sequence is 14 residues long. Looked up from germline, CDR1 is SGHAT and CDR2 is FQNNGV.

This clonotype was detected a few times. This chain links TRBV6-2 or TRBV6-3 with TRBJ2-7; the match to TRBD2 covers 11 bases. The V segment lost 5 bases and the J segment 9 bases; nucleotides outside the gene matches: 9. CDR3 size: 14 residues. Looked up from germline, CDR1 is MNHEY and CDR2 is SVGEGT. The CDR3 bases are TGTGCCAGCAGTGCCGCCGGGACTAGCGGCGGGCAGTACTTC. Encoded protein: CASSAAGTSGGQYF.

This clonotype was recorded a few times. The chain carries TRBV12-3 or TRBV12-4 and TRBJ1-1, with unresolved D. The length of the CDR3 is 13 residues. V lost 5 bases and J lost 4, with 11 bases in between. CDR3 in DNA: TGTGCCAGCAGTGACTCTGGAGGCACTGAAGCTTTCTTT. Translation: CASSDSGGTEAFF.

The chain employs TRBV6-5 and TRBJ1-2; TRBD1 matches 9 bases. Germline CDR1 MNHEY, CDR2 SVGAGI. The trim removed 6 bases at V and 7 bases at J, leaving 12 bases unmatched. The CDR3 contains 15 residues. CDR3 sequence reads: CASRAHRGRGSGYTF. The CDR3 DNA follows: TGTGCCAGCAGGGCCCACAGGGGGCGCGGGTCTGGCTACACCTTC.